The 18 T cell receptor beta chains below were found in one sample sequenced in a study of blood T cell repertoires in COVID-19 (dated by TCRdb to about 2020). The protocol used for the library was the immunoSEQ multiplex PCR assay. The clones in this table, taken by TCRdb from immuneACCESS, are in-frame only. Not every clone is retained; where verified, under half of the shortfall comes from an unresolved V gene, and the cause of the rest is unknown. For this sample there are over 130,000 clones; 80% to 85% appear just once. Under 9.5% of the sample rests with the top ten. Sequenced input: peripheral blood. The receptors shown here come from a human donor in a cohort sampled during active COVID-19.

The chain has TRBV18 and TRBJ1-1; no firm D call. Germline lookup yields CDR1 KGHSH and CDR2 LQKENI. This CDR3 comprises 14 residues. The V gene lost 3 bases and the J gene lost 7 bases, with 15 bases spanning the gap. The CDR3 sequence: CASSPGGDHFEAFF. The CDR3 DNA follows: TGTGCCAGCTCACCTGGAGGAGACCACTTTGAAGCTTTCTTT.

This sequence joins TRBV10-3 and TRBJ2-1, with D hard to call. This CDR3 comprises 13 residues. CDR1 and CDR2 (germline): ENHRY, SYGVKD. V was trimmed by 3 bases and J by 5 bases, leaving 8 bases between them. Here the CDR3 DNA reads TGTGCCATCAGTGACGTCAGGCACAATGAGCAGTTCTTC. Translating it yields CAISDVRHNEQFF.

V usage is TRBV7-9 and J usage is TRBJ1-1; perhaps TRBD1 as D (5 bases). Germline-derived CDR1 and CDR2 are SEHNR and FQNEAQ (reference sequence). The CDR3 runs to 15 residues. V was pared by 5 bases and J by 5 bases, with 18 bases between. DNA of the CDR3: TGTGCCAGCAGCCCGAGTCCCCCGGCAGGGACTGAAGCTTTCTTT. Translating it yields CASSPSPPAGTEAFF.

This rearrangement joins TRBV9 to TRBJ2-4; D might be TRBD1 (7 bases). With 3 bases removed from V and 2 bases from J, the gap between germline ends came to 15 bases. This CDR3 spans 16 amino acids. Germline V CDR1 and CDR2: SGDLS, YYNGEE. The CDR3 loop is CASSEAPGGTKNIQYF. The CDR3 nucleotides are TGTGCCAGCAGCGAAGCCCCAGGGGGGACCAAAAACATTCAGTACTTC. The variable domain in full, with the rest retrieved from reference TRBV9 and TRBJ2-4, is DSGVTQTPKHLITATGQRVTLRCSPRSGDLSVYWYQQSLDQGLQFLIQYYNGEERAKGNILERFSAQQFPDLHSELNLSSLELGDSALYFCASSEAPGGTKNIQYFGAGTRLSVL.

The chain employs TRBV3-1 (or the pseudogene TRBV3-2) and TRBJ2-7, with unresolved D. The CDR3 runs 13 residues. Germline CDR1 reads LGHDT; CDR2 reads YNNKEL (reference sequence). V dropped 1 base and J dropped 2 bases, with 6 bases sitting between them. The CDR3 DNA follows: TGTGCCAGCAGCCAAGCGAGTACCTACGAGCAGTACTTC. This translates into CASSQASTYEQYF.

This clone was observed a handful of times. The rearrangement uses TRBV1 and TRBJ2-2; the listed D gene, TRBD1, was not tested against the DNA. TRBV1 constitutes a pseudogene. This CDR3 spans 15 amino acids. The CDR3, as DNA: TGCACCAGCAGCCTCGGGACAGGGGGCCTCGGGGAGCTGTTTTTT. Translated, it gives CTSSLGTGGLGELFF.

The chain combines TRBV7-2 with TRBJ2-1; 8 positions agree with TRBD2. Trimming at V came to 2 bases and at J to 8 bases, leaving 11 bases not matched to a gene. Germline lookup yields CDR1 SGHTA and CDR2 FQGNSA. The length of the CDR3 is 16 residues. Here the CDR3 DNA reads TGTGCCAGCAGCTTAAAGGGGACTAGAGAGTTTGATGAGCAGTTCTTC. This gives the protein CASSLKGTREFDEQFF.

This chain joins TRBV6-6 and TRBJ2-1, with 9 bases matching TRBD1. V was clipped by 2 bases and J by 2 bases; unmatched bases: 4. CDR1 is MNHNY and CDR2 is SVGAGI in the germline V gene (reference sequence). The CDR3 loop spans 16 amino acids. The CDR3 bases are TGTGCCAGCAGTTACAGACAGGGGGACCCCTACAATGAGCAGTTCTTC. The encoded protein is CASSYRQGDPYNEQFF.

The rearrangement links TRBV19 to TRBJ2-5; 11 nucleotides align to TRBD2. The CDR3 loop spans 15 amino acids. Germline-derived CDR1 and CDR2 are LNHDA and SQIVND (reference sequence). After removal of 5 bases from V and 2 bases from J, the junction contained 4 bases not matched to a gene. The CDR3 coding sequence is TGTGCCAGTAGTCCCTGGACTAGCGGGCAAGAGACCCAGTACTTC. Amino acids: CASSPWTSGQETQYF.

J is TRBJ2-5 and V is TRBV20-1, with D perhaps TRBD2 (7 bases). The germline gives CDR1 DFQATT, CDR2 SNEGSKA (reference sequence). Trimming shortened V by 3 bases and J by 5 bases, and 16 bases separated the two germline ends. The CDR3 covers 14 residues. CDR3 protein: CSASRGGTLETQYF. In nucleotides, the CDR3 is TGCAGTGCTAGTAGGGGGGGGACACTCGAGACCCAGTACTTC.

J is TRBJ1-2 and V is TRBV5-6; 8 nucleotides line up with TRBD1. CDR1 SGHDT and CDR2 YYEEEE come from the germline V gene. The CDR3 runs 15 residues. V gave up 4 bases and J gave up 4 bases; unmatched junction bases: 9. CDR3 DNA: TGTGCCAGCAGCCTGGGGCCTACAGGGGGCTATGGCTACACCTTC. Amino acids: CASSLGPTGGYGYTF.

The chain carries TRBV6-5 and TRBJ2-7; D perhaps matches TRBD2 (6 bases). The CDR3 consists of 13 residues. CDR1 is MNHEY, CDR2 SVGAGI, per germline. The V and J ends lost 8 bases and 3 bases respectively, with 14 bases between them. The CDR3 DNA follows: TGTGCCAGCGGCCTGGGACTCCACTACGAGCAGTACTTC. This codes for CASGLGLHYEQYF.

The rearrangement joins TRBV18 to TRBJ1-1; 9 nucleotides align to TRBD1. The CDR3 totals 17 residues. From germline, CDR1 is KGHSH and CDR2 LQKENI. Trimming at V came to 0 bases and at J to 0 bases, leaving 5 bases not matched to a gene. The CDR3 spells CASSPPGQGTLNTEAFF. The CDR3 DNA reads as TGTGCCAGCTCACCACCGGGACAGGGTACCTTGAACACTGAAGCTTTCTTT.

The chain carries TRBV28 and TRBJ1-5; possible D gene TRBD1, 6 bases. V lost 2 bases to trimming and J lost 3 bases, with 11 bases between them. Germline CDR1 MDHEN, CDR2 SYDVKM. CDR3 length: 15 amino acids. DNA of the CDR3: TGTGCCAGCAGTTTAATGGGGGCCCCCAATCAGCCCCAGCATTTT. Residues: CASSLMGAPNQPQHF.

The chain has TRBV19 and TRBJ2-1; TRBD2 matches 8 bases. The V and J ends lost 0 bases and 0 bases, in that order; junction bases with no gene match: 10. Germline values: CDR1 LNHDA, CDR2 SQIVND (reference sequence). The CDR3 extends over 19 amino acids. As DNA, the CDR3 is TGTGCCAGTAGTATAGATAAGGAAGGCGGGGGGAGCTCCTACAATGAGCAGTTCTTC. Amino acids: CASSIDKEGGGSSYNEQFF. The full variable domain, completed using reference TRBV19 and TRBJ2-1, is DGGITQSPKYLFRKEGQNVTLSCEQNLNHDAMYWYRQDPGQGLRLIYYSQIVNDFQKGDIAEGYSVSREKKESFPLTVTSAQKNPTAFYLCASSIDKEGGGSSYNEQFFGPGTRLTVL.

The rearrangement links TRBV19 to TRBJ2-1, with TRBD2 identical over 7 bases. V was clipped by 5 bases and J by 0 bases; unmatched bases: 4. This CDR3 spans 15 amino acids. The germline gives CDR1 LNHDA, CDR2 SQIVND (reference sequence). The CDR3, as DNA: TGTGCCAGTAGTTTGGGGGGGACCTCCTACAATGAGCAGTTCTTC. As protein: CASSLGGTSYNEQFF.

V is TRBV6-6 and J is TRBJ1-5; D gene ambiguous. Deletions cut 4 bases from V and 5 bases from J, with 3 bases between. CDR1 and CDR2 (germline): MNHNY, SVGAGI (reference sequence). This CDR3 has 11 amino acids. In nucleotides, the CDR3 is TGTGCCAGCAGTTTAGATCAGCCCCAGCATTTT. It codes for CASSLDQPQHF.

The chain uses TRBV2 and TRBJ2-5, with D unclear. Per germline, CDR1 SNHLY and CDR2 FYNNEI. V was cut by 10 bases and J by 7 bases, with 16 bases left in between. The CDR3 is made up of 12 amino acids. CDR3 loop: CATRRVLGTQYF. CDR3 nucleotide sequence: TGTGCCACAAGGAGAGTTTTGGGGACCCAGTACTTC.